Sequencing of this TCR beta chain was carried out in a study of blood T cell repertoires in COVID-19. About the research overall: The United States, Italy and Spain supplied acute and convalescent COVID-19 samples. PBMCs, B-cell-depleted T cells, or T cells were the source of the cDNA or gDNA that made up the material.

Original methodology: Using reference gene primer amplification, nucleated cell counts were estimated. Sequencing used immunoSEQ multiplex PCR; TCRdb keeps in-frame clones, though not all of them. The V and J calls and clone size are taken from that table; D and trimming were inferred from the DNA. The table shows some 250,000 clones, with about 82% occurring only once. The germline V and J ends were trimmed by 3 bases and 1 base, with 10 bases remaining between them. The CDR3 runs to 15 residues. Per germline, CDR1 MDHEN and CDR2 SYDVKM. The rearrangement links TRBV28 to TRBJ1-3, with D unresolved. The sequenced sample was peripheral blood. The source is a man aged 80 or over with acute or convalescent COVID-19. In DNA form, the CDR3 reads TGTGCCAGCAGTTTGGGCAGTTTGTCTGGAAACACCATATATTTT. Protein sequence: CASSLGSLSGNTIYF.